The sequence of this T cell receptor (beta chain) was determined in a study of shared clonotypes between healthy human individuals. Background on the study: Aged 18 to 49, the donors were two women and three men. Three plates each covered CD4 naive and memory; CD8 naive two, CD8 memory one.

The CD8 memory sample joined CD45RO+ cells and CCR7-negative CD45RA+ cells. In this sample, this clone turned up a few times. What it binds is unknown. Some clones are missing from TCRdb's copy, which holds only in-frame ones; the method was immunoSEQ multiplex PCR. The sample lists 600,000 to 750,000 clones; 80% to 95% were seen once. Germline CDR1 and CDR2: LNHDA and SQIVND (reference sequence). J gave up 0 bases and V 6 bases, and 6 bases lay outside the gene matches. This CDR3 has 15 residues. Study findings and constraints: Relative to clonotypes present in all four donors, those not shared had lower generation probabilities.

This TCR derives from a man aged 18 to 35 in good health. Some clones in this sample may be carry-over from other donors' samples. The sample consisted of memory CD8+ T cells from PBMCs. The subset here: CD45RO+ cells pooled with CCR7-negative TemRA cells. The rearrangement joins TRBV19 to TRBJ2-3, with 7 bases fitting TRBD1. The CDR3 coding sequence is TGTGCCAGTAGCGACCGGGACAGTAGCACAGATACGCAGTATTTT. It translates to CASSDRDSSTDTQYF.